Sequencing of this T cell receptor (beta chain) was carried out in a study of brain T cells in children with intractable seizures. Sequencing used immunoSEQ multiplex PCR; TCRdb keeps in-frame clones, though not all of them. Among approximately 41,000 clones listed, around 90% were seen once. The CDR3 sequence is 14 residues long. Per the germline V gene, CDR1 is LNHDA and CDR2 is SQIVND (reference sequence). Trimming shortened V by 3 bases and J by 0 bases, and 5 bases separated the two germline ends. The rearrangement joins TRBV19 to TRBJ2-2; weak D call: TRBD1 (5 bases). The sequencing here drew on peripheral blood, taken at surgery. The sequence came from a girl aged 2 to 10 with tuberous sclerosis and intractable seizures. The CDR3 DNA sequence: TGTGCCAGTAGTATGACAGCGAACACCGGGGAGCTGTTTTTT. This encodes CASSMTANTGELFF.